This T cell receptor beta chain came from a study of cytotoxic CD8 clonotypes in ibrutinib-treated CLL. The germline gives CDR1 MNHEY, CDR2 SMNVEV (reference sequence). The V end lost 3 bases, the J end lost 5 bases, and 10 bases lay between the germline ends. This CDR3 spans 14 amino acids. TCRdb's table, derived via immunoSEQ multiplex PCR, lists solely in-frame clones and lacks some. This table holds about 300,000 clones, approximately 76% found once. As concerns this clone: The antigen is undetermined.

Overall study findings and caveats: A rise in clonality was seen at ibrutinib response, and a fall back toward baseline was seen at progression. A difference in sampling times existed between sustained-remission and progressing patients.

The source was PBMCs, collected at disease progression, from a patient treated with ibrutinib. This TCR was sampled from a human donor with chronic lymphocytic leukemia. The rearrangement uses TRBV27 and TRBJ2-2, with D perhaps TRBD1 (6 bases). The CDR3 DNA is TGTGCCAGCAGTTTCTTCGGACAGACCGGGGAGCTGTTTTTT. Amino acid sequence: CASSFFGQTGELFF.